A single TCR beta chain is shown here with its context. The antigen is unknown. This entry is derived from a study of regulatory T cells in long-lasting Graves disease. Study results and caveats: Persistent Graves' patients showed less TCR diversity than newly diagnosed patients showed.

The germline gives CDR1 MDHEN, CDR2 SYDVKM. V was clipped by 1 base and J by 5 bases; unmatched bases: 10. This CDR3 contains 17 residues. Time point meaning: newly diagnosed GD, antithyroid drugs for less than 3 months. PBMC-extracted RNA yielded the TCR library. Assembly of TCR beta libraries relied on iRepertoire HTBI primers together with Arm-PCR of CDR3 regions. Via MiXCR, TCRdb re-called the multiplex PCR reads, giving one row per CDR3 protein. Of roughly 400,000 distinct CDR3 sequences in the sample, 15% to 20% were seen once. The data were also submitted as part of a second study, on T cells in Graves' hyperthyroidism and ophthalmopathy. From that report: With the HTBI primer set, the TCR CDR3 went through a first round of RT-PCR. Blood also held most thyroid clonotypes expanded beyond 0.001.

The receptor comes from a young woman with Graves disease. Sequencing was performed on peripheral blood mononuclear cells (PBMCs), taken at new diagnosis, from a patient treated with antithyroid drugs. V usage is TRBV28 and J usage is TRBJ2-3; 9 bases map to TRBD2. CDR3 sequence reads: CASSLSISGSLGDTQYF. CDR3 nucleotides: TGTGCCAGCAGTTTATCGATTAGCGGGAGCCTTGGAGATACGCAGTATTTT.